The next 9 T cell receptor beta chains were all read from a single sample in a study of cytomegalovirus exposure and HLA in healthy donors. Assay used: immunoSEQ multiplex PCR; TCRdb lists only in-frame clones, some missing. The sample lists a few hundred thousand clones; 65% to 90% were seen once. Sequencing used PBMCs. The receptors come from a woman in her late teens or twenties in good health and CMV-seronegative.

The chain recombines TRBV9 with TRBJ2-3, with D tentatively TRBD2 (6 bases). The CDR3 is 15 residues long. Trimming pared 2 bases from V and 0 bases from J, leaving 10 bases between. CDR1 and CDR2 from the germline V gene are SGDLS and YYNGEE. CDR3 sequence (DNA): TGTGCCAGCAGCGTCGTGGGGACTAGCACAGATACGCAGTATTTT. Its translation: CASSVVGTSTDTQYF.

The CDR3 bases are TGTGCCAGCAGCCTCGGACAGGGGTTAGGGGAAAAACTGTTTTTT. Amino acid sequence: CASSLGQGLGEKLFF. This sequence joins TRBV7-9 and TRBJ1-4; the match to TRBD1 covers 9 bases. J was trimmed by 8 bases and V by 5 bases; bases with no gene match: 9. The CDR3 runs to 15 residues. In germline, CDR1 is SEHNR, CDR2 FQNEAQ (reference sequence).

In its sample, this clone was seen once. This sequence joins TRBV11-2 and TRBJ2-7; D may be TRBD2 (7 bases). The V gene lost 5 bases and the J gene lost 6 bases, with 20 bases spanning the gap. CDR3 length: 15 amino acids. The germline V gene encodes CDR1 SGHAT and CDR2 FQNNGV. As DNA, the CDR3 is TGTGCCAGCAGCCAGTCGTGGGGCGGGGGCGTCGAGCAGTACTTC. Translation: CASSQSWGGGVEQYF.

This clone was found a few times. This chain joins TRBV6-5 and TRBJ1-5; D uncertain. V was cut by 6 bases and J by 3 bases, with 9 bases left in between. The CDR3 has 13 residues. CDR1 MNHEY and CDR2 SVGAGI come from the germline V gene. The CDR3 here is CASRSSANQPQHF. The CDR3 nucleotides are TGTGCCAGCAGGTCCAGCGCCAATCAGCCCCAGCATTTT.

The J gene is TRBJ2-1, the V gene TRBV28; 14 positions agree with TRBD2. CDR1 is MDHEN, CDR2 SYDVKM, per germline. V gave up 6 bases and J gave up 4 bases; unmatched junction bases: 11. The CDR3 has 18 residues. Written as DNA, the CDR3 is TGTGCCAGCAGCACTCCGGGACTAGCGGGAGAAGTTTACAATGAGCAGTTCTTC. Translating gives CASSTPGLAGEVYNEQFF.

The V call is TRBV6-6, the J call TRBJ1-2, with a possible D match to TRBD1 (6 bases). The V end was cut by 5 bases, the J end by 5 bases, with 12 bases between. The CDR3 length is 13 residues. Germline V gene sequence: CDR1 MNHNY, CDR2 SVGAGI (reference sequence). Here the CDR3 DNA reads TGTGCCAGCAGTCCACAGGGTTTTTATGGCTACACCTTC. It codes for CASSPQGFYGYTF.

The rearrangement joins TRBV10-3 to TRBJ2-1; 15 positions agree with TRBD2. V lost 9 bases and J lost 7; bases outside the gene matches: 1. In germline, CDR1 is ENHRY, CDR2 SYGVKD. CDR3 size: 13 residues. CDR3: CAMGLAGGNEQFF. DNA of the CDR3: TGTGCCATGGGACTAGCGGGAGGAAATGAGCAGTTCTTC.

The J gene is TRBJ1-1, the V gene TRBV7-8, with no clear D. With 4 bases removed from V and 1 base from J, the gap between germline ends came to 10 bases. Germline CDR1 SGHVS, CDR2 FQNEAQ. This CDR3 has 14 residues. The CDR3 nucleotides read TGTGCCAGCAGCTCCCCGGGGTCGAACACTGAAGCTTTCTTT. It specifies CASSSPGSNTEAFF.

This chain uses TRBV9 with TRBJ2-2; 10 bases are a match to TRBD2. The CDR3 has 18 amino acids. Per germline, CDR1 SGDLS and CDR2 YYNGEE. Trimming removed 0 bases from V and 0 bases from J; junction bases left unmatched: 5. The CDR3 protein is CASSVEGSGGTNTGELFF. For the CDR3, the DNA is TGTGCCAGCAGCGTAGAAGGTAGCGGGGGGACGAACACCGGGGAGCTGTTTTTT.